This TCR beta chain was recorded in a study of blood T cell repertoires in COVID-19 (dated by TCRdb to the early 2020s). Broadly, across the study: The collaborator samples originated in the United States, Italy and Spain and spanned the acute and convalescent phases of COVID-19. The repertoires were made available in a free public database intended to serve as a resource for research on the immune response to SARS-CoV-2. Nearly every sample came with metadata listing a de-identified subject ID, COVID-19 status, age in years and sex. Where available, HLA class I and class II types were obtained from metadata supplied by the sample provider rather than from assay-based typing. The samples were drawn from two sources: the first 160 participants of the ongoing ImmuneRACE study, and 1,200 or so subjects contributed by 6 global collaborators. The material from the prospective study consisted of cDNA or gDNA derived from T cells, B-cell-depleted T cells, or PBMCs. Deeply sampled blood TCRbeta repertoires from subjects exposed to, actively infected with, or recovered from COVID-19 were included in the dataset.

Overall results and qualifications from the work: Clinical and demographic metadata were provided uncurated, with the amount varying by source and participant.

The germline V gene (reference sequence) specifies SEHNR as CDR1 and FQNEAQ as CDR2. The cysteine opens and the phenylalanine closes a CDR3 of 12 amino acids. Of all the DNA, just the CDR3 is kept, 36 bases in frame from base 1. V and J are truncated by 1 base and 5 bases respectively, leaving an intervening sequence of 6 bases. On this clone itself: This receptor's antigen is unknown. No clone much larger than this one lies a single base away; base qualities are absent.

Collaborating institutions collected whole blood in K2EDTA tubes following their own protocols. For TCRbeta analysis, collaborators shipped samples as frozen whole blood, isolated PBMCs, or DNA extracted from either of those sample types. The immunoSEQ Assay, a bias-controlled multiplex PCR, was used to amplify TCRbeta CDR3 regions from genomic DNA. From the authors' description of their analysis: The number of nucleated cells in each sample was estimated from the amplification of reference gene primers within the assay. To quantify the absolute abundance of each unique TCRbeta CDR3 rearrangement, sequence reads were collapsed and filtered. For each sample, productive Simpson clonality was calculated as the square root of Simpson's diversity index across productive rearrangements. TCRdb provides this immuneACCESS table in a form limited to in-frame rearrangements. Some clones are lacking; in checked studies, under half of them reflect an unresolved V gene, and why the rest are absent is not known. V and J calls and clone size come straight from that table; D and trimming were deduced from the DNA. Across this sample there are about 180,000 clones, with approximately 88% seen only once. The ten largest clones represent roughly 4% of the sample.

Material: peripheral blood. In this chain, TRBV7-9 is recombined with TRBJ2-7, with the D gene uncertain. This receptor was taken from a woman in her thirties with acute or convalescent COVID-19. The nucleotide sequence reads TGTGCCAGCAGCTTAGGAGTCCACGAGCAGTACTTC. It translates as CASSLGVHEQYF.